This T cell receptor beta chain appears in the sequencing data of a study of blood T cell repertoires in COVID-19. Germline assignment: CDR1 SGDLS and CDR2 YYNGEE. CDR3 length equals 13 residues. V was pared by 6 bases and J by 7 bases, with 16 bases between. Clones were sequenced by immunoSEQ multiplex PCR, and TCRdb holds only the in-frame ones, with some missing. Among fewer than 250,000 clones listed, around four fifths were seen once. This sequence joins TRBV9 and TRBJ1-1; tentatively, D is TRBD1 (6 bases). Sample: peripheral blood. This sequence was found in a woman aged 70-85 years with active or convalescent COVID-19. CDR3 nucleotides: TGTGCCAGCACCGTGGGAGGGGGAGGTGAAGCTTTCTTT. Residues: CASTVGGGGEAFF.